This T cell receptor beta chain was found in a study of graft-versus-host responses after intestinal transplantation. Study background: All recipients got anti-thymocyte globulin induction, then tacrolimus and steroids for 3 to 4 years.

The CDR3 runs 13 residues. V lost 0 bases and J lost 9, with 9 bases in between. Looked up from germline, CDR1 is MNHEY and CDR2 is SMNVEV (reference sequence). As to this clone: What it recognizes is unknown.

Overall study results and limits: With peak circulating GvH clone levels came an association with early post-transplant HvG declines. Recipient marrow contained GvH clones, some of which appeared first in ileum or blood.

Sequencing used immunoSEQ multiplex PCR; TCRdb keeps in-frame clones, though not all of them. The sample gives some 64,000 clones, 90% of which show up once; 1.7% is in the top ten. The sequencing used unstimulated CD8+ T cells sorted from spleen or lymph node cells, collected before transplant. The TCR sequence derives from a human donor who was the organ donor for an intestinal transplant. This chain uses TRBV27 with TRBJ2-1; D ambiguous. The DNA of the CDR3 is TGTGCCAGCAGTTTATCCAGCGCCACTGAGCAGTTCTTC. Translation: CASSLSSATEQFF.